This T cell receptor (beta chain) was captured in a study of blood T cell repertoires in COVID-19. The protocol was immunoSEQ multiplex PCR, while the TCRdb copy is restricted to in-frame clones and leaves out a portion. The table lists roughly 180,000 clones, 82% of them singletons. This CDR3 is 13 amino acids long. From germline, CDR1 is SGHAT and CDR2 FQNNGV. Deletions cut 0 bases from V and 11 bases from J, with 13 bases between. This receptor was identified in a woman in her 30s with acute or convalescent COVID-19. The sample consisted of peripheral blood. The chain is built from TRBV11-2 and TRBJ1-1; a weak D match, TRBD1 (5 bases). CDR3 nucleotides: TGTGCCAGCAGCTTAGATTTGCGGGGACGGGCTTTCTTT. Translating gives CASSLDLRGRAFF.